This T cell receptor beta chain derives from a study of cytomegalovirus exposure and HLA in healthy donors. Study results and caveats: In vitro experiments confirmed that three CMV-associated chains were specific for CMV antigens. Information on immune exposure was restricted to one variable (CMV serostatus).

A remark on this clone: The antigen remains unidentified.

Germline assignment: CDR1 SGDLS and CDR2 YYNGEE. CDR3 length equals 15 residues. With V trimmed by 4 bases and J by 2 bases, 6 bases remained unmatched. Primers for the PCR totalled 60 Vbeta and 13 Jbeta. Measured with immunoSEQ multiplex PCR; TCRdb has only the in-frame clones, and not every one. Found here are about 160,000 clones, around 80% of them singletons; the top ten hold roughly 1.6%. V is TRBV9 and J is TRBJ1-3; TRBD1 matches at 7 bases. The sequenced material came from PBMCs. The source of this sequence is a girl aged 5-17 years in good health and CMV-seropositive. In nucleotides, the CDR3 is TGTGCCAGCAGCCCGCAAGGACAGGCTGGAAACACCATATATTTT. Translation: CASSPQGQAGNTIYF.